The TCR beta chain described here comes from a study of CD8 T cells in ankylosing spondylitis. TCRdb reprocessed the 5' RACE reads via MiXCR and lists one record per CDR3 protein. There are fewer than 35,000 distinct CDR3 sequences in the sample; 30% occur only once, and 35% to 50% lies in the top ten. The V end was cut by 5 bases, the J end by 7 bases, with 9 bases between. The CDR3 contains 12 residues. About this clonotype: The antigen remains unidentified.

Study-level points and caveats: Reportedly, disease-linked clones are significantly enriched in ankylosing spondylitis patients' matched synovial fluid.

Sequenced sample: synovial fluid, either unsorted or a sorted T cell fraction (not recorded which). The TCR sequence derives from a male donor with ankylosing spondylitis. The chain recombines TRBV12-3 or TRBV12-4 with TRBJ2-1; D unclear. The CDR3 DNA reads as TGTGCCAGCAGTCTACTCCAAAATGAGCAGTTCTTC. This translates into CASSLLQNEQFF.